This is a list of T cell receptor beta chains from one sample in a study of OX40 agonist ivuxolimab in advanced cancers. The repertoire was sequenced with immunoSEQ multiplex PCR; TCRdb's copy has only in-frame clones and lacks some. Of fewer than 75,000 clones detected, approximately 88% appear once; the ten largest clones hold about 2.7%. Specimen: CD4+ or CD8+ T cells sorted from blood, collected in a trial of the OX40 agonist ivuxolimab. These receptors were taken from an adult with an advanced solid tumor such as melanoma, head and neck, liver or kidney cancer. Both conserved end residues are part of each CDR3.

>TRBJ2-7|TRBV5-1
CASSLGLTSNEQYF
>TRBJ2-7|TRBV19
CASSTRDHSYEQYF
>TRBJ2-4|TRBV7-2
CASSSNRAINIQYF
>TRBJ1-2|TRBV30
CAWSPQAQGYTF
>TRBJ1-1|TRBV4-2
CASSQAMTGNTEAFF
>TRBJ2-5|TRBV30
CAWSAGTSGIKETQYF
>TRBJ2-5|TRBV30
CAWSESRTGSPQETQYF
>TRBJ2-5|TRBV30
CAWSVSLSAQYF
>TRBJ2-5|TRBV11-2
CASSFGPQETQYF
>TRBJ2-7|TRBV5-1
CASSLGTGAIHEQYF
>TRBJ2-1|TRBV19
CASSKGGGIYNEQFF
>TRBJ2-7|TRBV5-4
CASSPRTSIAVLGEQYF
>TRBJ1-4|TRBV7-9
CASSFYATNEKLFF
>TRBJ1-4|TRBV27
CASSNHRTEVFEKLFF
>TRBJ2-7|TRBV27
CASSPGWADSYEQYF
>TRBJ2-3|TRBV7-8
CASSLARYTDTQYF
>TRBJ2-1|TRBV19
CASSILVGAEQFF
>TRBJ2-3|TRBV11-2
CASASGSTDTQYF
>TRBJ2-1|TRBV7-8
CASSYETSGNSYNEQFF
>TRBJ2-1|TRBV7-9
CASSLAGGGTSEQFF
>TRBJ2-3|TRBV7-8
CASSTAGVVDTQYF
>TRBJ1-4|TRBV6-6
CASRGQGRKLFF
>TRBJ1-5|TRBV6-5
CASSSQGGWPQHF
>TRBJ1-2|TRBV5-6
CASSSTGWALGYTF
>TRBJ2-2|TRBV29-1
CSVRTIVTGELFF
>TRBJ2-7|TRBV6-1
CASSVGQDYEQYF
>TRBJ2-3|TRBV14
CASSLRTSDRWYF
>TRBJ2-6|TRBV10-3
CAINRQGGSGANVLTF
>TRBJ2-3|TRBV10-3
CAISSTGGTDTQYF
>TRBJ2-6|TRBV19
CASSIDSFSGANVLTF
>TRBJ2-1|TRBV5-6
CASSPGTGRRFF
>TRBJ1-3|TRBV4-3
CASSQDAGQLQNTIYF
>TRBJ2-5|TRBV29-1
CSVEPGRGETQYF
>TRBJ2-5|TRBV6-5
CASSLQGAGQETQYF
>TRBJ2-3|TRBV29-1
CSASDFTDTQYF
>TRBJ1-1|TRBV6-6
CASSHYADTEAFF
>TRBJ2-1|TRBV7-9
CASSLIGGLPFF
>TRBJ2-5|TRBV5-1
CASSLGDGKETQYF
>TRBJ2-3|TRBV5-1
CASSFAERTDTQYF
>TRBJ2-1|TRBV4-2
CASSPLSGSNEQFF
>TRBJ2-2|TRBV7-2
CASSFVAGDSGELFF
>TRBJ1-2|TRBV5-5
CASSLGRNYGYTF